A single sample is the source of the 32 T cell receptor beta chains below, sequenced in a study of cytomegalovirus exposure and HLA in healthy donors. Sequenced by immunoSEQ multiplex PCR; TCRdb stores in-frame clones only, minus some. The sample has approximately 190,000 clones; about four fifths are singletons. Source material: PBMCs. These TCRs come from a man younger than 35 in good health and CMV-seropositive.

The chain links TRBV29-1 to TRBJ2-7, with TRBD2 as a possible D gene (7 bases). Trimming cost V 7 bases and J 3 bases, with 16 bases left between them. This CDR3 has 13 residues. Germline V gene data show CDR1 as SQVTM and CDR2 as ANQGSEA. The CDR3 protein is CSGGGGGGYEQYF. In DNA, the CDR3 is TGCAGCGGGGGAGGGGGTGGAGGCTACGAGCAGTACTTC.

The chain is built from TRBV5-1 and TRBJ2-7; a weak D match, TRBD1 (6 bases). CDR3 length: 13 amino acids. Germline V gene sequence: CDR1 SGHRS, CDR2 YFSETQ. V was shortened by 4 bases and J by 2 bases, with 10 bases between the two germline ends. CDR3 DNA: TGCGCCAGCAGCCCCGACAGGACCTACGAGCAGTACTTC. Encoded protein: CASSPDRTYEQYF.

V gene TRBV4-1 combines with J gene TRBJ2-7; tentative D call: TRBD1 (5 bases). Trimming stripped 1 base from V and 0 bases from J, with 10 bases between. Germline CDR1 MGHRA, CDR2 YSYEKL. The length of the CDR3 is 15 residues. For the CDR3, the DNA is TGCGCCAGCAGCCAAGTGGGGCAGCCCTCCTACGAGCAGTACTTC. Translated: CASSQVGQPSYEQYF.

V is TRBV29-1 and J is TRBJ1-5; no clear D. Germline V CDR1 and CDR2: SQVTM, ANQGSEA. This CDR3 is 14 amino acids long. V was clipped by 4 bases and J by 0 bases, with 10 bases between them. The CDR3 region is CSVAAGNSNQPQHF. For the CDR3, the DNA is TGCAGCGTTGCCGCTGGCAATAGCAATCAGCCCCAGCATTTT.

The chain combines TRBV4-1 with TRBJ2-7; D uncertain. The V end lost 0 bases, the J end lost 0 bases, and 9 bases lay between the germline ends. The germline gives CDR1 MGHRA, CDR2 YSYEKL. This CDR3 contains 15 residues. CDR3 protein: CASSQELSRSYEQYF. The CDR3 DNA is TGCGCCAGCAGCCAAGAACTGTCCCGCTCCTACGAGCAGTACTTC.

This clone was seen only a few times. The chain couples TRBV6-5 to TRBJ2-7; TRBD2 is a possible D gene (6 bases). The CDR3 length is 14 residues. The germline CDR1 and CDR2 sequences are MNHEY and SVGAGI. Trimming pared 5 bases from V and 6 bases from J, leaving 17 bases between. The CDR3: CASSTPRRAREQYF. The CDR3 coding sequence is TGTGCCAGCAGTACCCCTCGGAGGGCCCGCGAGCAGTACTTC.

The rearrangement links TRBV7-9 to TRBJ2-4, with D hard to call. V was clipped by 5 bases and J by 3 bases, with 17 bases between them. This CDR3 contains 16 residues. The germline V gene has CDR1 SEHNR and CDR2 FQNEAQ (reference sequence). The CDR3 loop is CASSPIPSHDKNIQYF. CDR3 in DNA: TGTGCCAGCAGCCCGATCCCCTCACATGACAAAAACATTCAGTACTTC. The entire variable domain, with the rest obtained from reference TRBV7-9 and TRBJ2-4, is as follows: DTGVSQNPRHKITKRGQNVTFRCDPISEHNRLYWYRQTLGQGPEFLTYFQNEAQLEKSRLLSDRFSAERPKGSFSTLEIQRTEQGDSAMYLCASSPIPSHDKNIQYFGAGTRLSVL.

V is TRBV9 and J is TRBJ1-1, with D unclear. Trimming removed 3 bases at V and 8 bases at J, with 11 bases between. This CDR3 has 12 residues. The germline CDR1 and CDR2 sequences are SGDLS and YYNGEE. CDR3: CASSAFDGEAFF. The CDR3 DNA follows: TGTGCCAGCAGCGCCTTTGACGGGGAAGCTTTCTTT.

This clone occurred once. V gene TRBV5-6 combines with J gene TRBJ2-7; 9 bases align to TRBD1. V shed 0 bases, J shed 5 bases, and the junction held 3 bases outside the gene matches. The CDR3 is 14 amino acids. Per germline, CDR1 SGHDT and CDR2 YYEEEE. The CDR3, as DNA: TGTGCCAGCAGCTTGGTTGGGACAGGGAACGAGCAGTACTTC. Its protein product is CASSLVGTGNEQYF.

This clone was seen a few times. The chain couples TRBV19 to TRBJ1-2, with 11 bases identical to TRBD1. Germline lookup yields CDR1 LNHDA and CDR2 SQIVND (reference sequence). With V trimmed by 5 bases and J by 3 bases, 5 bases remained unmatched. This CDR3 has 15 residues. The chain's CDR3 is CASSPRTGGHYGYTF. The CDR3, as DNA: TGTGCCAGTAGTCCACGGACAGGGGGCCACTATGGCTACACCTTC. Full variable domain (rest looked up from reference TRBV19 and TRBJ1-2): DGGITQSPKYLFRKEGQNVTLSCEQNLNHDAMYWYRQDPGQGLRLIYYSQIVNDFQKGDIAEGYSVSREKKESFPLTVTSAQKNPTAFYLCASSPRTGGHYGYTFGSGTRLTVV.

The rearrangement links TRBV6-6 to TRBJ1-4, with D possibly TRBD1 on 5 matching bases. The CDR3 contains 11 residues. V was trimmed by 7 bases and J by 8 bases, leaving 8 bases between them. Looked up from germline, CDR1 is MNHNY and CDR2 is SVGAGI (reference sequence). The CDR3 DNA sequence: TGTGCCAGCATGGGGGGAGAAAAACTGTTTTTT. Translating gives CASMGGEKLFF.

Written as DNA, the CDR3 is TGTGCCAGCAGCGGCGAGTTACTAGCGGGCAAATACAATGAGCAGTTCTTC. Protein: CASSGELLAGKYNEQFF. The genes are TRBV9 and TRBJ2-1; 9 positions match TRBD2. The CDR3 extends over 17 amino acids. Germline values: CDR1 SGDLS, CDR2 YYNGEE. The trim removed 3 bases at V and 4 bases at J, leaving 11 bases unmatched.

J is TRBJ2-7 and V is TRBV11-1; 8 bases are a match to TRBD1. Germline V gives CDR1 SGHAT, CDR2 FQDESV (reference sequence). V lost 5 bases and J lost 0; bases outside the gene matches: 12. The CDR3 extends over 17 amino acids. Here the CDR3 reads CASSLLRGLPSSYEQYF. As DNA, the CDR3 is TGTGCCAGCAGCCTACTCAGGGGGCTCCCGAGCTCCTACGAGCAGTACTTC.

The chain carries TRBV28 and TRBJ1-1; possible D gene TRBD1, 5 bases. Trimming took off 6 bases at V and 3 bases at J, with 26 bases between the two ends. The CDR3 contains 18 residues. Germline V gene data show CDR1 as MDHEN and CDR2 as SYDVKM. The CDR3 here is CASRRSPPSFPGYTEAFF. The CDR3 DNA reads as TGTGCCAGCAGGCGATCGCCCCCTTCGTTTCCAGGGTACACTGAAGCTTTCTTT.

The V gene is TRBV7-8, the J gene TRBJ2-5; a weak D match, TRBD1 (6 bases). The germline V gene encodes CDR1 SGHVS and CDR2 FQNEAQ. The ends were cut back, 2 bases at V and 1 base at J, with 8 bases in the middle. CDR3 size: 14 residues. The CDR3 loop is CASSLRDIQETQYF. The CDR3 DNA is TGTGCCAGCAGCTTAAGGGACATCCAAGAGACCCAGTACTTC.

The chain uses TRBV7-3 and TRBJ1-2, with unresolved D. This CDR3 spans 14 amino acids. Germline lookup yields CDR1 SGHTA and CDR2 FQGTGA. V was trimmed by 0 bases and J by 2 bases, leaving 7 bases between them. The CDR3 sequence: CASSLTRVNYGYTF. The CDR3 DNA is TGTGCCAGCAGCTTAACTCGAGTGAACTATGGCTACACCTTC. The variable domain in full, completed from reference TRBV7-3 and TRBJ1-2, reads GAGVSQTPSNKVTEKGKYVELRCDPISGHTALYWYRQSLGQGPEFLIYFQGTGAADDSGLPNDRFFAVRPEGSVSTLKIQRTERGDSAVYLCASSLTRVNYGYTFGSGTRLTVV.

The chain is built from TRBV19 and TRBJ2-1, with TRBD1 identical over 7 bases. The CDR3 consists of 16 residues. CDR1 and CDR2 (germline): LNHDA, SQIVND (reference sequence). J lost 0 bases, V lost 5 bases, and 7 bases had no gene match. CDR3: CASSPTQGSSYNEQFF. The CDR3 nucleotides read TGTGCCAGTAGTCCCACACAGGGGAGCTCCTACAATGAGCAGTTCTTC.

DNA of the CDR3: TGTGCCAGCAGCCCGCGAGCGGGAGGAGGAAATGAGCAGTTCTTC. Residues: CASSPRAGGGNEQFF. The chain employs TRBV7-7 and TRBJ2-1; TRBD2 matches 9 bases. This CDR3 comprises 15 residues. Losses at the gene ends were 5 bases for V and 7 bases for J; bases not matched to a gene: 9. Germline CDR1 reads SSHAT; CDR2 reads FNYEAQ (reference sequence).

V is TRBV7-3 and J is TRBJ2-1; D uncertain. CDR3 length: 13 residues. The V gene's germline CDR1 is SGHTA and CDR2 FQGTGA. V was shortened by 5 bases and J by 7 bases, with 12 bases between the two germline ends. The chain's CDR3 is CASSPGRVNEQFF. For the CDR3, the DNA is TGTGCCAGCAGCCCCGGTCGGGTTAATGAGCAGTTCTTC.

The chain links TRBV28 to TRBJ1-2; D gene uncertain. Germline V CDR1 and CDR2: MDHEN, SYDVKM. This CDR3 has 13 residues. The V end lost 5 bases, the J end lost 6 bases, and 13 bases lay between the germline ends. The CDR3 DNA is TGTGCCAGCAGTCGTCCGGGTACGGATGGCTACACCTTC. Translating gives CASSRPGTDGYTF.

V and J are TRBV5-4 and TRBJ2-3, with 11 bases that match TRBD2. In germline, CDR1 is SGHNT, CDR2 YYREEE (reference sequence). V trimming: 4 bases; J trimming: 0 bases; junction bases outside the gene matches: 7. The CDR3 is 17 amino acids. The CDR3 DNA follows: TGTGCCAGCAGCCCACCGGGACTAGCGGCCAGCACAGATACGCAGTATTTT. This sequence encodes CASSPPGLAASTDTQYF.

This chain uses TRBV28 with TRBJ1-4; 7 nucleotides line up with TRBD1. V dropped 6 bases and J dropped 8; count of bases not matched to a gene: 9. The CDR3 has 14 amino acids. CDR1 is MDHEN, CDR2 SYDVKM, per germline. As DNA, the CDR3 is TGTGCCAGCAGGAGAACAGGGGTACAAGAAAAACTGTTTTTT. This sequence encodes CASRRTGVQEKLFF.

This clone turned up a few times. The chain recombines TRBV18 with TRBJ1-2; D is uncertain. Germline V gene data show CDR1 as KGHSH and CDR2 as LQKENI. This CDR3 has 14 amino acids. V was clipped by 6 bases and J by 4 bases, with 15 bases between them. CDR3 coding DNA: TGTGCCAGCTCGCTGGACTTAAAAGGCTATGGCTACACCTTC. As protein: CASSLDLKGYGYTF.

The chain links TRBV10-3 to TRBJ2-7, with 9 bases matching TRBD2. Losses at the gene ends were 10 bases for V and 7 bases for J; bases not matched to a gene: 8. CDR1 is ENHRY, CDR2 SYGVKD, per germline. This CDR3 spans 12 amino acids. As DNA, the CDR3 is TGTGCCACCGGGGAGCGGGAGGCTGAGCAGTACTTC. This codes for CATGEREAEQYF.

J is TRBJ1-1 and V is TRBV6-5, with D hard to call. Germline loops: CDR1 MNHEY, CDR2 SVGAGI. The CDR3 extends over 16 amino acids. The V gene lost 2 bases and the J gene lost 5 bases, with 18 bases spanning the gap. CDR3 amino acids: CASSYAPPGSGTEAFF. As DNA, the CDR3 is TGTGCCAGCAGTTACGCCCCTCCGGGTAGTGGGACTGAAGCTTTCTTT.

CDR3 region: CASSPLGLAGGYNEQFF. The CDR3 nucleotides read TGTGCCAGCAGCCCCCTAGGCCTAGCGGGAGGGTACAATGAGCAGTTCTTC. The gene calls are TRBV7-6 and TRBJ2-1; the match to TRBD2 covers 12 bases. The CDR3 is made up of 17 amino acids. Germline CDR1 is SGHVS and CDR2 is FNYEAQ. The trim removed 5 bases at V and 4 bases at J, leaving 9 bases unmatched.

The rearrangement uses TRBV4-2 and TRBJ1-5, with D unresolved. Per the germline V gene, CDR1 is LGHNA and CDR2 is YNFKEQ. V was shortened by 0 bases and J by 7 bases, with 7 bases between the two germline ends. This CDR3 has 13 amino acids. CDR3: CASSQDLLQPQHF. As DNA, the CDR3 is TGTGCCAGCAGCCAAGATCTTTTGCAGCCCCAGCATTTT.

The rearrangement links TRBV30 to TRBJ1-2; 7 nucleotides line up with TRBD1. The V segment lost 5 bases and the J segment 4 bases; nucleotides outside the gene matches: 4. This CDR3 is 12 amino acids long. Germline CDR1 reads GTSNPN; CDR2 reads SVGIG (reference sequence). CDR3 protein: CAWDRVGYGYTF. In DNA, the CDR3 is TGTGCCTGGGACAGGGTTGGCTATGGCTACACCTTC.

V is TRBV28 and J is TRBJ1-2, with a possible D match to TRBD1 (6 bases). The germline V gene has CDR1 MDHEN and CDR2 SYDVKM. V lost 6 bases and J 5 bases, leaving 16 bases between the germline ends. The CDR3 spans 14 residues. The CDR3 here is CASRHTGFRYGYTF. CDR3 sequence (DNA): TGTGCCAGCAGGCATACAGGGTTTCGATATGGCTACACCTTC.

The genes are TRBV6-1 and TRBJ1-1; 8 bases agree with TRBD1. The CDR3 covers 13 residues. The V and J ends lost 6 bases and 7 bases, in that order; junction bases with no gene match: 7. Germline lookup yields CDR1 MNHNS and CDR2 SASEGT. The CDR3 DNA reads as TGTGCCAGCAGGAGTACAGGGGGAGGTGAAGCTTTCTTT. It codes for CASRSTGGGEAFF.

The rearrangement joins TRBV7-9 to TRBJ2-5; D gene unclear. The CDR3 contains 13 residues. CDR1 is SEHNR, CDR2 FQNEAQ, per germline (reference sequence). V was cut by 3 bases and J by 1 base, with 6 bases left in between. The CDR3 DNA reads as TGTGCCAGCAGCTTCGTTCTCCAAGAGACCCAGTACTTC. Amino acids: CASSFVLQETQYF.

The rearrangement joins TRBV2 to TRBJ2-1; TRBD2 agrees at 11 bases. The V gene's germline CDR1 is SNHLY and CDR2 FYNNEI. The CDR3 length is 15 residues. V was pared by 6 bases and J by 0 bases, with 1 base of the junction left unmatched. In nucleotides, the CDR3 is TGTGCCAGCAGAGGACTAGCGGGCTCCTACAATGAGCAGTTCTTC. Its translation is CASRGLAGSYNEQFF.